This TCR beta chain comes out of a study of blood T cell repertoires in COVID-19. Study-level information: Sources were T cells, B-cell-depleted T cells, or PBMCs; the material itself was cDNA or gDNA.

The germline gives CDR1 SSHAT, CDR2 FNYEAQ (reference sequence). The CDR3 sequence is 14 residues long. V gave up 3 bases and J gave up 3 bases; unmatched junction bases: 4. The protocol was immunoSEQ multiplex PCR, while the TCRdb copy is restricted to in-frame clones and leaves out a portion. The data contain hundreds of thousands of clones, around 86% of them singletons. Sequenced sample: peripheral blood. The sequence was obtained from a man in his 70s with acute or convalescent COVID-19. This chain connects TRBV7-7 to TRBJ2-7; 8 bases match TRBD1. The CDR3 DNA reads TGTGCCAGCAGCTTGACGACAGGGGACTACGAGCAGTACTTC. It is translated as CASSLTTGDYEQYF.